In this sample, the clone carrying this T cell receptor (beta chain) turned up once. The source of the sample is a study of cytomegalovirus exposure and HLA in healthy donors. Trimming took 3 bases from V and 6 from J, leaving 4 bases between them. Germline assignment: CDR1 LNHDA and CDR2 SQIVND (reference sequence). This CDR3 spans 11 amino acids. The primer mix had 60 Vbeta and 13 Jbeta primers. TCRdb's table, derived via immunoSEQ multiplex PCR, lists solely in-frame clones and lacks some. The sample holds 150,000 to 200,000 clones, around 83% seen once. Sequenced sample: PBMCs. J is TRBJ2-3 and V is TRBV19, with D unresolved. The TCR sequence derives from a man younger than 30 in good health and CMV-seropositive. The CDR3 loop is CASSIMDTQYF. The CDR3 bases are TGTGCCAGTAGTATTATGGATACGCAGTATTTT.